One and the same sample provided the 15 T cell receptor beta chains below, sequenced in a study of T cells in Graves' hyperthyroidism and ophthalmopathy. Regions amplified from RNA transcripts were the TCR beta CDR3 regions. TCR CDR3 regions were first amplified by RT-PCR with HTBI primers. TCRdb reprocessed the multiplex PCR reads with MiXCR, giving one entry per CDR3 protein. The sample lists about 350,000 distinct CDR3 sequences, over 11% occurring once. The specimen sequenced was blood. These TCRs come from a woman between 25 and 40 years old with Graves' hyperthyroidism.

This clonotype was observed many times. This chain uses TRBV28 with TRBJ1-2; no firm D call. Trimming shortened V by 2 bases and J by 8 bases, and 9 bases separated the two germline ends. Germline assignment: CDR1 MDHEN and CDR2 SYDVKM. CDR3 length: 12 amino acids. The DNA of the CDR3 is TGTGCCAGCAGTTTAACGGAATTCGGCTACACCTTC. Protein sequence: CASSLTEFGYTF.

This clonotype has a handful of counts. The chain employs TRBV5-1 and TRBJ1-3; TRBD1 matches at 9 bases. CDR1 and CDR2 from the germline V gene are SGHRS and YFSETQ. The trim removed 4 bases at V and 2 bases at J, leaving 4 bases unmatched. This CDR3 spans 15 amino acids. CDR3 DNA sequence: TGCGCCAGCAGCGCCGGGACAGGGCCTGGAAACACCATATATTTT. Translation: CASSAGTGPGNTIYF. Full variable domain (remainder filled in from reference TRBV5-1 and TRBJ1-3): KAGVTQTPRYLIKTRGQQVTLSCSPISGHRSVSWYQQTPGQGLQFLFEYFSETQRNKGNFPGRFSGRQFSNSRSEMNVSTLELGDSALYLCASSAGTGPGNTIYFGEGSWLTVV.

This chain connects TRBV20-1 to TRBJ2-7, with TRBD1 identical over 9 bases. With V trimmed by 5 bases and J by 6 bases, 8 bases remained unmatched. The CDR3 has 13 amino acids. Germline V gene data show CDR1 as DFQATT and CDR2 as SNEGSKA (reference sequence). The CDR3 DNA follows: TGCAGTGCTGCCGGGACAGGGTTAGGCGAGCAGTACTTC. It codes for CSAAGTGLGEQYF.

This clonotype was found a few times. This may come from a read error, since a much larger clone is one base off. The CDR3 loop reads CASRPETAGKNEKLFF. The CDR3 DNA reads as TGTGCCAGCAGGCCCGAGACAGCTGGAAAGAATGAAAAACTGTTTTTT. The gene calls are TRBV28 and TRBJ1-4; tentative D call: TRBD1 (5 bases). The germline V and J ends were trimmed by 6 bases and 5 bases, with 19 bases remaining between them. Germline CDR1 is MDHEN and CDR2 is SYDVKM. This CDR3 is 16 amino acids long.

The chain links TRBV19 to TRBJ2-5; D perhaps matches TRBD2 (6 bases). Germline assignment: CDR1 LNHDA and CDR2 SQIVND (reference sequence). Trimming cost V 1 base and J 5 bases, with 11 bases left between them. This CDR3 has 14 amino acids. The CDR3 region is CASSIAGAGETQYF. CDR3 in DNA: TGTGCCAGTAGTATAGCGGGAGCTGGGGAGACCCAGTACTTC.

The chain is built from TRBV3-1 and TRBJ1-6; D uncertain. Trimming shortened V by 2 bases and J by 10 bases, and 12 bases separated the two germline ends. The CDR3 runs to 14 residues. Germline V gene data show CDR1 as LGHDT and CDR2 as YNNKEL (reference sequence). The CDR3 spells CASSQRGSSSPLHF. The DNA for the CDR3 is TGTGCCAGCAGCCAAAGAGGATCCTCCTCACCCCTCCACTTT.

This chain links TRBV3-2 with TRBJ2-3; TRBD2, the table's D call, lacks a check against the DNA. TRBV3-2 is labeled a pseudogene. CDR3 length: 20 residues. This CDR3 reads CASSQGAGLAGVGRRDTQYF. The CDR3, as DNA: TGTGCCAGCAGCCAAGGAGCCGGACTAGCGGGAGTAGGTCGTCGAGATACGCAGTATTTT.

This clonotype has more than one count but fewer than ten. The V and J genes are TRBV3-1 and TRBJ2-7; no clear D gene. The CDR3 contains 14 residues. CDR1 and CDR2 (germline): LGHDT, YNNKEL (reference sequence). V dropped 1 base and J dropped 7 bases, with 14 bases sitting between them. CDR3 amino acids: CASSQVTHMGEQYF. The CDR3 nucleotides read TGTGCCAGCAGCCAAGTTACTCACATGGGTGAGCAGTACTTC.

This clonotype was seen more than once but under ten times. The rearrangement joins TRBV19 to TRBJ1-2, with 7 bases matching TRBD1. Per germline, CDR1 LNHDA and CDR2 SQIVND (reference sequence). The CDR3 runs 13 residues. V lost 6 bases and J lost 1; bases outside the gene matches: 2. The CDR3 loop is CASSGDSNYGYTF. DNA for the CDR3: TGTGCCAGTAGCGGGGACAGTAACTATGGCTACACCTTC.

This clonotype was picked up a small number of times. V gene TRBV28 combines with J gene TRBJ1-3; D uncertain. Trimming removed 1 base at V and 8 bases at J, with 15 bases between. CDR1 is MDHEN and CDR2 is SYDVKM in the germline V gene. This CDR3 has 15 residues. The CDR3 loop reads CASSLLYPPIDTIYF. As DNA, the CDR3 is TGTGCCAGCAGTTTATTATACCCGCCGATAGACACCATATATTTT.

This clonotype was counted ten times or more. J is TRBJ2-1 and V is TRBV11-2; a possible D gene is TRBD2 (6 bases). Per the germline V gene, CDR1 is SGHAT and CDR2 is FQNNGV. The CDR3 has 16 amino acids. Trimming shortened V by 4 bases and J by 9 bases, and 22 bases separated the two germline ends. The CDR3 sequence: CASSWRAGQGRGEQFF. The CDR3 region has the DNA TGTGCCAGCAGCTGGAGAGCGGGCCAAGGGCGGGGTGAGCAGTTCTTC.

V is TRBV9 and J is TRBJ1-1; 9 nucleotides match TRBD1. The V gene's germline CDR1 is SGDLS and CDR2 YYNGEE. V was clipped by 3 bases and J by 2 bases; unmatched bases: 5. The CDR3 runs 15 residues. Written as DNA, the CDR3 is TGTGCCAGCAGCGCGGGGGACAGGGAAAACACTGAAGCTTTCTTT. Translated, it gives CASSAGDRENTEAFF.

This clonotype was seen repeatedly, ten times or more. The V gene is TRBV3-1, the J gene TRBJ1-2; D might be TRBD1 (6 bases). CDR1 is LGHDT, CDR2 YNNKEL, per germline (reference sequence). V was clipped by 4 bases and J by 9 bases, with 15 bases between them. The CDR3 runs 13 residues. The CDR3 loop is CASSLDTGTSYTF. The CDR3 DNA sequence: TGTGCCAGCAGCCTGGACACAGGGACGAGCTACACCTTC.

At least ten counts were recorded for this clonotype. The genes are TRBV7-6 and TRBJ2-2; D possibly matches TRBD1 or TRBD2 (5 bases each). The ends were cut back, 6 bases at V and 2 bases at J, with 10 bases in the middle. Germline loops: CDR1 SGHVS, CDR2 FNYEAQ. CDR3 size: 14 residues. The CDR3 protein is CASRGPTNTGELFF. Here the CDR3 DNA reads TGTGCCAGCAGGGGACCTACCAACACCGGGGAGCTGTTTTTT.

The sample holds many counts of this clonotype. The V call is TRBV12-3 or TRBV12-4, the J call TRBJ2-2; D is unresolved. This CDR3 contains 13 residues. Trimming took 3 bases from V and 3 from J, leaving 5 bases between them. The CDR3 protein is CASSLIYTGELFF. The CDR3 nucleotides read TGTGCCAGCAGTTTGATTTACACCGGGGAGCTGTTTTTT.